This T cell receptor beta chain was identified in a study of cytomegalovirus exposure and HLA in healthy donors. Study information: Some 180 million T cells yielded 90 million to 130 million unique TCR beta sequences in earlier analysis. In an early release, HLA-typed donors contributed approximately 82 million unique TCR sequences.

Details on this clone: Its cognate antigen is unknown.

Looked up from germline, CDR1 is WNHNN and CDR2 is SYGVQD (reference sequence). Trimming took off 3 bases at V and 1 base at J, with 9 bases between the two ends. CDR3 size: 14 residues. Overall study findings and caveats: TRBV6-2, TRBV6-3 and some other V segments were unresolvable in 87-base-pair reads.

PCR was performed using 60 Vbeta and 13 Jbeta primers. Using immunoSEQ multiplex PCR, the repertoire was profiled, and TCRdb retains in-frame clones only, with some absent. The data hold 120,000 or so clones, with around 68% observed a single time. This clonotype was sampled from a man between 35 and 55 years old in good health and CMV-seropositive. J is TRBJ2-5 and V is TRBV10-1; D may be TRBD1 (5 bases). Specimen: PBMCs. The CDR3 nucleotides are TGCGCCAGCAGTGATCCGACAGCCCAAGAGACCCAGTACTTC. Protein: CASSDPTAQETQYF.